These 3 T cell receptor beta chains share one sample of origin, sequenced in a study of T cells after yellow fever vaccination (dated by TCRdb to the late 2010s). The library was obtained by 5' RACE. Instrument on record: Illumina HiSeq 2500. TCRdb applied fastp at Q25 and MiXCR to the public reads, then kept only in-frame beta chains. Rows merge per CDR3 protein into single entries with the most common DNA and genes. The sample includes around 250,000 distinct CDR3 sequences, with around 7% observed a single time. About 0.85% of the sample rests with the top ten. What this sample's treatment or condition label stands for: live attenuated yellow fever vaccine strain. Sequencing was performed on CD4+ T cells sorted from PBMCs, taken 15 days after the yellow fever booster vaccination. The receptors stem from a man aged 25-40 years who received the YFV17D yellow fever vaccine.

The DNA of the CDR3 is TGTGCCAGCAGCCCACACTCCCGGGGTGTCGGCTACACCTTC. The encoded protein is CASSPHSRGVGYTF. The V gene is TRBV7-2, the J gene TRBJ1-2; D gene ambiguous. The V end lost 5 bases, the J end lost 8 bases, and 18 bases lay between the germline ends. CDR3 length equals 14 residues. Looked up from germline, CDR1 is SGHTA and CDR2 is FQGNSA.

This clonotype appeared a few times. The chain recombines TRBV11-2 with TRBJ2-3; D possibly corresponds to TRBD2 (6 bases). The CDR3 extends over 16 amino acids. Germline assignment: CDR1 SGHAT and CDR2 FQNNGV. V gave up 3 bases and J gave up 4 bases, with 17 bases separating them. This CDR3 is CASSLETGAHSDTQYF. CDR3 in DNA: TGTGCCAGCAGCTTGGAAACGGGAGCTCATTCAGATACGCAGTATTTT.

This clonotype came up a few times. The rearrangement joins TRBV7-2 to TRBJ1-2, with 7 bases identical to TRBD1. CDR3 length: 16 residues. Looked up from germline, CDR1 is SGHTA and CDR2 is FQGNSA. Trimming at V came to 6 bases and at J to 6 bases, leaving 16 bases not matched to a gene. The DNA of the CDR3 is TGTGCCAGCAGTAAACGGACAGGTCAAGGGCTAAATGGCTACACCTTC. It encodes CASSKRTGQGLNGYTF. The full variable domain, in which reference TRBV7-2 and TRBJ1-2 provide the parts outside the CDR3, is GAGVSQSPSNKVTEKGKDVELRCDPISGHTALYWYRQSLGQGLEFLIYFQGNSAPDKSGLPSDRFSAERTGGSVSTLTIQRTQQEDSAVYLCASSKRTGQGLNGYTFGSGTRLTVV.